The 3 T cell receptor beta chains listed next were all sequenced from one sample in a study of blood T cell repertoires in COVID-19. Some clones are missing from TCRdb's copy, which holds only in-frame ones; the method was immunoSEQ multiplex PCR. The table lists 150,000 to 200,000 clones, 65% to 80% of them singletons. The sequenced sample consisted of PBMCs or T cells enriched from blood (not recorded which). Every receptor here comes from a woman aged 45-65 years with acute COVID-19.

V is TRBV28 and J is TRBJ1-3; a weak D match, TRBD1 (5 bases). The CDR3 runs to 19 residues. The germline V and J ends were trimmed by 5 bases and 1 base, with 24 bases remaining between them. Germline V gene data show CDR1 as MDHEN and CDR2 as SYDVKM. In DNA form, the CDR3 reads TGTGCCAGCAGTCCACAACGGGGGAGCCGGGGAGGGTCTGGAAACACCATATATTTT. This encodes CASSPQRGSRGGSGNTIYF.

As to this clone: This may be a read error: a much more frequent sequence differs by one nucleotide. The V call is TRBV6-6, the J call TRBJ2-1; TRBD2 aligns across 10 bases. The CDR3 length is 13 residues. The ends lost 6 bases at V and 5 bases at J; junction bases unmatched: 1. Germline CDR1 is MNHNY and CDR2 is SVGAGI (reference sequence). For the CDR3, the DNA is TGTGCCAGCAGGAGCGGGGGGGACAATGAGCAGTTCTTC. This translates into CASRSGGDNEQFF.

The V and J genes are TRBV10-3 and TRBJ1-6, with D possibly being TRBD1 (5 bases). Germline V gives CDR1 ENHRY, CDR2 SYGVKD. Between the trimmed V and J ends, which lost 0 bases and 0 bases, there was a span of 12 bases. The CDR3 runs 18 residues. The CDR3 region is CAISESTGGSSYNSPLHF. The CDR3 DNA reads as TGTGCCATCAGTGAGTCCACGGGGGGTAGCTCCTATAATTCACCCCTCCACTTT.